The entry below describes one TCR beta chain. Its target is not known. The data were taken from a study of lymphopenia after photon versus proton radiotherapy. Study outcomes and limitations: After lymphocyte nadir, photon-treated repertoires showed oligoclonal expansion, especially CD8+ Temra. Relative stability marked proton patients; photon patients lost diversity and naive cells.

This table comes from immunoSEQ multiplex PCR, and its TCRdb copy is limited to in-frame clones, with some not included. The data hold 30,000 to 40,000 clones, with about 94% observed a single time. Per the germline V gene, CDR1 is SGHVS and CDR2 is FNYEAQ. CDR3 length equals 17 residues. The V end lost 1 base, the J end lost 2 bases, and 14 bases lay between the germline ends. Source: peripheral blood, taken from a patient treated with photon-based radiotherapy. This chain joins TRBV7-6 and TRBJ2-2; D gene ambiguous. This clonotype originated in a man aged 55 to 69 with cholangiocarcinoma. The CDR3 DNA follows: TGTGCCAGCAGCTTAGAATTAGGCAGGCCTAACACCGGGGAGCTGTTTTTT. This gives the protein CASSLELGRPNTGELFF.